This T cell receptor beta chain was profiled in a study of sequential checkpoint blockade in melanoma. Study-level information: Randomization was 1:1 between first-line nivolumab→ipilimumab and ipilimumab→nivolumab.

Produced via immunoSEQ multiplex PCR; TCRdb's table is partial and in-frame only. The table includes 15,000 to 20,000 clones, approximately 74% detected once. Noted treatment: randomized to nivolumab then ipilimumab (arm A) or the reverse (arm B). The sequence was obtained from a human donor with melanoma. The sequenced sample was CD8+ T cells sorted from blood (inferred from file names), obtained from a patient given nivolumab and ipilimumab in sequence.

The CDR3 DNA reads as TGTGCCAGCATCACGGGGGTGTCCTACGAGCAGTACTTC. Residues: CASITGVSYEQYF. This chain uses TRBV2 with TRBJ2-7; possible D gene TRBD2, 6 bases. V was cut by 7 bases and J by 1 base, with 11 bases left in between. CDR1 is SNHLY, CDR2 FYNNEI, per germline. CDR3 length: 13 residues.